A selection of T cell receptor beta chains follows, all from one sample in a study of T cell responses to AZD1222 COVID-19 vaccine. The repertoire was sequenced with immunoSEQ multiplex PCR; TCRdb's copy has only in-frame clones and lacks some. The sample holds roughly 81,000 clones; 88% are singletons and the top ten take around 17%. The sequencing here drew on peripheral blood, taken on day 0 of AZD1222 vaccination. The receptors stem from an adult in good health. The CDR3 runs from the conserved cysteine through the conserved F or W. D genes are given only for firm matches. Rows may omit the clone size; those that give it use once, few, many or a size class.

V gene: TRBV5-4; J gene: TRBJ2-7; D gene: -; clone size: few; CDR3 DNA: TGTGCCAGCAGCTTGGACAGTAGCCACGAGCAGTACTTC; CDR3 protein: CASSLDSSHEQYF
V gene: TRBV2; J gene: TRBJ2-1; D gene: TRBD2; clone size: -; CDR3 DNA: TGTGCCAGCAAGGTTGACGGACTAGCGGGCAATGAGCAGTTCTTC; CDR3 protein: CASKVDGLAGNEQFF
V gene: TRBV28; J gene: TRBJ2-3; D gene: -; clone size: -; CDR3 DNA: TGTGCCAGCATGGATATGGATACGCAGTATTTT; CDR3 protein: CASMDMDTQYF
V gene: TRBV6-5; J gene: TRBJ2-5; D gene: TRBD2; clone size: -; CDR3 DNA: TGTGCCAGCAGTTACCGGCTAGCGGGAAAAGAGACCCAGTACTTC; CDR3 protein: CASSYRLAGKETQYF
V gene: TRBV5-1; J gene: TRBJ1-4; D gene: -; clone size: few; CDR3 DNA: TGCGCCAGCAGCCCCTTCCGGGAGGGGATTAATGAAAAACTGTTTTTT; CDR3 protein: CASSPFREGINEKLFF
V gene: TRBV2; J gene: TRBJ2-5; D gene: -; clone size: -; CDR3 DNA: TGTGCCAGCAGTGAGTCCCGGCGAGAGACCCAGTACTTC; CDR3 protein: CASSESRRETQYF
V gene: TRBV24-1; J gene: TRBJ2-2; D gene: TRBD2; clone size: once; CDR3 DNA: TGTGCCACCAGTAGCGGGAGGGTCGGGGAGCTGTTTTTT; CDR3 protein: CATSSGRVGELFF
V gene: TRBV29-1; J gene: TRBJ2-7; D gene: TRBD2; clone size: few; CDR3 DNA: TGCAGCGTTGAAGTGCCCAGCGGGAGGGCCGGCTATGAGCAGTACTTC; CDR3 protein: CSVEVPSGRAGYEQYF
V gene: TRBV11-2; J gene: TRBJ2-7; D gene: -; clone size: -; CDR3 DNA: TGTGCCAGCAGCCGGGGTCCCTGGGAGCAGTACTTC; CDR3 protein: CASSRGPWEQYF
V gene: TRBV7-9; J gene: TRBJ1-1; D gene: TRBD1; clone size: -; CDR3 DNA: TGTGCCAGCAGATTGAGACAGGGGAACACTGAAGCTTTCTTT; CDR3 protein: CASRLRQGNTEAFF
V gene: TRBV5-4; J gene: TRBJ1-1; D gene: -; clone size: -; CDR3 DNA: TGTGCCAGCAGCCTGCGGGTCCACACTGAAGCTTTCTTT; CDR3 protein: CASSLRVHTEAFF
V gene: TRBV19; J gene: TRBJ2-3; D gene: -; clone size: -; CDR3 DNA: TGTGCCACTAAGTGGGAGGCTCTCGGCACAGATACGCAGTATTTT; CDR3 protein: CATKWEALGTDTQYF
V gene: TRBV5-1; J gene: TRBJ1-6; D gene: -; clone size: -; CDR3 DNA: TGCGCCAGCAGCTTGGATCGGCCGAATTCACCCCTCCACTTT; CDR3 protein: CASSLDRPNSPLHF
V gene: TRBV4-1; J gene: TRBJ2-1; D gene: TRBD2; clone size: -; CDR3 DNA: TGCGCCAGCAGCCTTAGCGGGAGCCTCGTCAATGAGCAGTTCTTC; CDR3 protein: CASSLSGSLVNEQFF
V gene: TRBV3-1/TRBV3-2; J gene: TRBJ2-3; D gene: -; clone size: -; CDR3 DNA: TGTGCCAGCAGCCAAGATCTAAAGAGGACGCAGTATTTT; CDR3 protein: CASSQDLKRTQYF
V gene: TRBV24-1; J gene: TRBJ2-5; D gene: TRBD1; clone size: once; CDR3 DNA: TGTGCCACCAGTGACCGAGGACAGGGAAGAGAGACCCAGTACTTC; CDR3 protein: CATSDRGQGRETQYF
V gene: TRBV29-1; J gene: TRBJ1-2; D gene: -; clone size: -; CDR3 DNA: TGCAGCGTTTTTCATAACTATGGCTACACCTTC; CDR3 protein: CSVFHNYGYTF
V gene: TRBV6-6; J gene: TRBJ2-1; D gene: TRBD2; clone size: -; CDR3 DNA: TGTGCCAGCAGTCCTCAGAAGCGGGGGGGCTCCTACAATGAGCAGTTCTTC; CDR3 protein: CASSPQKRGGSYNEQFF